These 17 T cell receptor beta chains were sequenced from one sample in a study of Graves' ophthalmopathy and Graves' hyperthyroidism. Amplified TCR beta CDR3 regions were obtained using RNA transcripts as template. First-round RT-PCR with HTBI primers preceded a second-round multiplex PCR. In TCRdb, the multiplex PCR reads were re-called with MiXCR into one record per CDR3 protein. The table has about 660,000 distinct CDR3 sequences, about two fifths seen once. The material sequenced was peripheral blood. All receptors derive from an adult man with Graves' ophthalmopathy.

This clonotype showed up many times. This chain uses TRBV20-1 with TRBJ1-6, with D maybe TRBD1 (5 bases). There are 14 residues in the CDR3. From germline, CDR1 is DFQATT and CDR2 SNEGSKA (reference sequence). V lost 5 bases and J 9 bases, leaving 17 bases between the germline ends. Here the CDR3 reads CSARDPSRGSPLHF. CDR3 in DNA: TGCAGTGCTCGGGACCCATCTCGAGGTTCACCCCTCCACTTT.

This clonotype was counted once. A much larger clone sits a single nucleotide away, making a read error possible. This chain links TRBV20-1 with TRBJ2-5; 8 nucleotides line up with TRBD2. Germline-derived CDR1 and CDR2 are DFQATT and SNEGSKA (reference sequence). V was pared by 3 bases and J by 5 bases, with 8 bases of the junction left unmatched. This CDR3 is 14 amino acids long. Written as DNA, the CDR3 is TGCAGTGCTAGTGGTAGCGGGGTGATCGAGACCCAGTACTTC. This codes for CSASGSGVIETQYF.

A remark on this clonotype: This may stem from a read error, because a much larger clone lies one nucleotide away. The V and J genes are TRBV29-1 and TRBJ2-7; 14 positions agree with TRBD2. The CDR3 extends over 19 amino acids. The germline V gene has CDR1 SQVTM and CDR2 ANQGSEA. The CDR3 sequence is CGVTYREVGLAGGVYEQYF. CDR3 coding DNA: TGCGGCGTCACGTACAGGGAAGTAGGACTAGCGGGAGGTGTCTACGAGCAGTACTTC.

This clonotype was detected ten times or more. The J gene is TRBJ1-1, the V gene TRBV5-1, with D uncertain. The CDR3 sequence is 15 residues long. The V gene's germline CDR1 is SGHRS and CDR2 YFSETQ. Between the trimmed V and J ends, which lost 4 bases and 0 bases, there was a span of 13 bases. CDR3 protein: CASSLNTGVNTEAFF. DNA for the CDR3: TGCGCCAGCAGCCTTAATACTGGGGTGAACACTGAAGCTTTCTTT.

This clonotype was seen at least ten times. This chain links TRBV29-1 with TRBJ2-7; TRBD1 is a possible D gene (5 bases). Trimming took 3 bases from V and 4 from J, leaving 13 bases between them. CDR1 is SQVTM and CDR2 is ANQGSEA in the germline V gene. This CDR3 comprises 13 residues. The CDR3 DNA is TGCAGCGTTGAGACCGACAGAGATTACGAGCAGTACTTC. Translating gives CSVETDRDYEQYF.

This clonotype appeared many times. As DNA, the CDR3 is TGTGCCAGCAGCTTGGGGCAGGGAGCGGCTTTCTTT. This encodes CASSLGQGAAFF. V and J are TRBV11-3 and TRBJ1-1; possible D gene TRBD1, 5 bases. The CDR3 totals 12 residues. CDR1 SGHNT and CDR2 YENEEA come from the germline V gene. V lost 3 bases, J lost 11 bases, and 13 bases lay in between.

Comments on this clonotype: A read error may be the cause here, since a much bigger clone is one base away. This chain uses TRBV5-5 with TRBJ2-5; 8 positions match TRBD2. The CDR3 sequence is 15 residues long. The germline gives CDR1 SGHKS, CDR2 YYEKEE (reference sequence). This CDR3 reads CASSLAGGGEETQYF. The CDR3 bases are TGCGCCAGCAGCTTGGCGGGGGGCGGAGAAGAGACCCAGTACTTC.

This clonotype was found many times. The chain joins TRBV6-6 to TRBJ1-2; D remains ambiguous. This CDR3 comprises 14 residues. Trimming removed 2 bases at V and 3 bases at J, with 10 bases between. The germline CDR1 and CDR2 sequences are MNHNY and SVGAGI (reference sequence). CDR3 DNA: TGTGCCAGCAGTTACCTGGGGAAGGACTATGGCTACACCTTC. As protein: CASSYLGKDYGYTF.

This clonotype was counted a few times. This rearrangement joins TRBV14 to TRBJ2-7, with TRBD2 matching over 7 bases. This CDR3 contains 14 residues. The germline CDR1 and CDR2 sequences are SGHDN and FVKESK. V was clipped by 4 bases and J by 2 bases; unmatched bases: 5. CDR3 nucleotides: TGTGCCAGCAGCCGGAGCGGGATCCCCTACGAGCAGTACTTC. Amino acid sequence: CASSRSGIPYEQYF.

At least ten counts were recorded for this clonotype. V and J are TRBV10-2 and TRBJ2-7; D gene ambiguous. CDR3 length equals 13 residues. The V gene's germline CDR1 is WSHSY and CDR2 SAAADI. V gave up 3 bases and J gave up 3 bases, with 9 bases separating them. The CDR3 bases are TGCGCCAGCAGTGAAGTCTCATACTACGAGCAGTACTTC. This translates into CASSEVSYYEQYF.

This clonotype was seen a few times. The V call is TRBV12-3 or TRBV12-4, the J call TRBJ2-2; 7 nucleotides agree with TRBD2. This CDR3 has 15 residues. Germline trimming cut 3 bases from V and 5 bases from J; bases unmatched to any gene: 6. The CDR3 reads CASSFGGDRTGELFF. CDR3 DNA: TGTGCCAGCAGTTTTGGGGGGGATCGGACCGGGGAGCTGTTTTTT.

This clonotype was detected a few times. CDR3 residues: CASSYSSNREYGYTF. The CDR3 nucleotides are TGTGCCAGCAGTTACTCCTCGAACAGAGAGTATGGCTACACCTTC. J is TRBJ1-2 and V is TRBV6-5; D not resolved. Trimming stripped 0 bases from V and 5 bases from J, with 13 bases between. The germline V gene has CDR1 MNHEY and CDR2 SVGAGI. The CDR3 has 15 amino acids.

A note on this clonotype: This sequence may be a read error, since a much larger clone differs from it by one base. The chain is built from TRBV10-3 and TRBJ2-2; possible D gene TRBD2, 6 bases. This CDR3 is built from 13 residues. Looked up from germline, CDR1 is ENHRY and CDR2 is SYGVKD. The CDR3 sequence: CASSGAEGGELFF. In nucleotides, the CDR3 is TGTGCCAGCAGTGGTGCGGAGGGCGGGGAGCTGTTTTTT.

The chain recombines TRBV5-1 with TRBJ1-6; a weak D match, TRBD1 (5 bases). V gave up 0 bases and J gave up 8 bases, with 12 bases separating them. Germline V gene lookup returns CDR1 SGHRS and CDR2 YFSETQ. This CDR3 is 15 amino acids long. The CDR3 region has the DNA TGCGCCAGCAGCTTGGAGGCAGGGAGCGATTCACCCCTCCACTTT. It codes for CASSLEAGSDSPLHF.

The chain links TRBV2 to TRBJ2-2, with D possibly being TRBD2 (5 bases). The CDR3 length is 14 residues. The V end lost 8 bases, the J end lost 8 bases, and 18 bases lay between the germline ends. Germline CDR1 and CDR2: SNHLY and FYNNEI. The CDR3 nucleotides read TGTGCCAGCGGTGTCAGGACTTTTCCAGGGGAGCTGTTTTTT. It codes for CASGVRTFPGELFF. The full variable domain, completed using reference TRBV2 and TRBJ2-2, is EPEVTQTPSHQVTQMGQEVILRCVPISNHLYFYWYRQILGQKVEFLVSFYNNEISEKSEIFDDQFSVERPDGSNFTLKIRSTKLEDSAMYFCASGVRTFPGELFFGEGSRLTVL.

This clonotype was seen ten or more times. The CDR3 here is CASSEAGDNEQYF. The CDR3 nucleotides are TGTGCCAGCAGTGAAGCGGGAGATAACGAGCAGTACTTC. This chain joins TRBV2 and TRBJ2-7; D might be TRBD2 (5 bases). The CDR3 covers 13 residues. CDR1 is SNHLY, CDR2 FYNNEI, per germline. Trimming left V 0 bases short and J 5 bases short, with 8 bases between.

CDR3 residues: CSARDHRPDMNTEAFF. The CDR3 DNA follows: TGCAGTGCTAGAGATCATCGCCCAGACATGAACACTGAAGCTTTCTTT. The chain links TRBV20-1 to TRBJ1-1; D unresolved. Deletions cut 0 bases from V and 0 bases from J, with 14 bases between. The CDR3 spans 16 residues. Germline V gene lookup returns CDR1 DFQATT and CDR2 SNEGSKA (reference sequence).